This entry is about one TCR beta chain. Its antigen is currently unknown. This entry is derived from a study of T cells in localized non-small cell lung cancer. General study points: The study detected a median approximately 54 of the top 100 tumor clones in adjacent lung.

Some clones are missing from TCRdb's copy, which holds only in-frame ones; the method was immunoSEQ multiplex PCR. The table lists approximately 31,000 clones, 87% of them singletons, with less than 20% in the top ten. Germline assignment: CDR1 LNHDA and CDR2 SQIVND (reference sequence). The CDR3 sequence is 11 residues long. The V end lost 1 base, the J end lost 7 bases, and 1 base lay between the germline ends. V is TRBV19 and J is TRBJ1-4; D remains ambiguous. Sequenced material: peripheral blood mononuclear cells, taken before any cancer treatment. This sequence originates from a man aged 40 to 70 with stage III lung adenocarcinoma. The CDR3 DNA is TGTGCCAGTAGTATAGGTGAAAAACTGTTTTTT. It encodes CASSIGEKLFF.